Listed here are 14 T cell receptor beta chains from one sample, sequenced in a study of T cells in Graves' hyperthyroidism and ophthalmopathy. From RNA transcripts, TCR beta CDR3 regions were amplified. TCR CDR3 regions were first amplified by RT-PCR with HTBI primers. Each CDR3 protein gets one entry after TCRdb re-called the multiplex PCR reads with MiXCR. The sample lists a few hundred thousand distinct CDR3 sequences; about 22% were seen once. Sequenced input: blood. The receptors were sampled from a woman aged 70-85 years with Graves' ophthalmopathy.

This chain connects TRBV6-2 or TRBV6-3 to TRBJ1-2; D ambiguous. CDR3 length equals 15 residues. V was cut by 5 bases and J by 4 bases, with 17 bases left in between. Germline V gene data show CDR1 as MNHEY and CDR2 as SVGEGT. The CDR3 nucleotides read TGTGCCAGCAGTCCAGAGCCAAGGCTGGGCTATGGCTACACCTTC. Its protein is CASSPEPRLGYGYTF.

The chain carries TRBV4-2 and TRBJ1-4; D is possibly TRBD1 (6 bases). Germline V gives CDR1 LGHNA, CDR2 YNFKEQ. Trimming cost V 0 bases and J 13 bases, with 15 bases left between them. This CDR3 contains 14 residues. CDR3 region: CASSQDLGGRGLFF. For the CDR3, the DNA is TGTGCCAGCAGCCAAGATCTGGGGGGGCGAGGACTGTTTTTT.

This clonotype was recorded a few times. V and J are TRBV12-3 or TRBV12-4 and TRBJ2-5, with D hard to call. The length of the CDR3 is 13 residues. Deletions cut 7 bases from V and 6 bases from J, with 15 bases between. Here the CDR3 DNA reads TGTGCCAGCACCAAGAGCCCCGGAAAGACCCAGTACTTC. Its translation: CASTKSPGKTQYF.

This clonotype has just a few counts. The genes are TRBV20-1 and TRBJ1-2; TRBD1 aligns across 7 bases. V lost 1 base and J lost 3; bases outside the gene matches: 5. The CDR3 spans 14 residues. Germline CDR1 DFQATT, CDR2 SNEGSKA (reference sequence). CDR3 bases: TGCAGTGCTAGAGTGGCAGGGGGGCACTATGGCTACACCTTC. Protein sequence: CSARVAGGHYGYTF.

This clonotype has more than one count but fewer than ten. The rearrangement links TRBV6-1 to TRBJ2-7; 8 bases map to TRBD2. V dropped 7 bases and J dropped 4; count of bases not matched to a gene: 6. The CDR3 spans 13 residues. CDR1 MNHNS and CDR2 SASEGT come from the germline V gene. The CDR3 bases are TGTGCCAGCACCGTAGCGGGATGGTACGAGCAGTACTTC. This translates into CASTVAGWYEQYF.

The chain employs TRBV6-2 or TRBV6-3 and TRBJ2-5; maybe TRBD2 (6 bases). V was cut by 6 bases and J by 2 bases, with 13 bases left in between. The germline V gene encodes CDR1 MNHEY and CDR2 SVGEGT. This CDR3 region has 14 residues. This CDR3 reads CASSRDLPQETQYF. CDR3 DNA: TGTGCCAGCAGCCGGGACTTACCACAAGAGACCCAGTACTTC.

The chain joins TRBV7-9 to TRBJ2-1; 10 bases are a match to TRBD2. The CDR3 totals 15 residues. From germline, CDR1 is SEHNR and CDR2 FQNEAQ (reference sequence). Losses at the gene ends were 4 bases for V and 7 bases for J; bases not matched to a gene: 7. CDR3 amino acids: CASSSVAGGSNEQFF. The CDR3 DNA reads as TGTGCCAGCAGCTCGGTAGCGGGAGGCTCTAATGAGCAGTTCTTC. The whole variable domain, filled in from reference TRBV7-9 and TRBJ2-1, reads DTGVSQNPRHKITKRGQNVTFRCDPISEHNRLYWYRQTLGQGPEFLTYFQNEAQLEKSRLLSDRFSAERPKGSFSTLEIQRTEQGDSAMYLCASSSVAGGSNEQFFGPGTRLTVL.

This clonotype showed up just a few times. The gene calls are TRBV20-1 and TRBJ1-3; no firm D call. The CDR3 consists of 14 residues. V was trimmed by 0 bases and J by 8 bases, leaving 14 bases between them. CDR1 is DFQATT, CDR2 SNEGSKA, per germline (reference sequence). In nucleotides, the CDR3 is TGCAGTGCTAGAGATCTCCGGCTGGCTCACACCATATATTTT. Amino acids: CSARDLRLAHTIYF.

This clonotype was found a few times. The chain has TRBV11-2 and TRBJ2-2; D call uncertain. Trimming stripped 1 base from V and 4 bases from J, with 7 bases between. Looked up from germline, CDR1 is SGHAT and CDR2 is FQNNGV. The CDR3 length is 14 residues. CDR3 region: CASSLVRTTGELFF. The CDR3 nucleotides read TGTGCCAGCAGCTTAGTTCGAACCACCGGGGAGCTGTTTTTT.

This chain links TRBV6-2 or TRBV6-3 with TRBJ2-7; 8 positions match TRBD1. V shed 3 bases, J shed 5 bases, and the junction held 6 bases outside the gene matches. This CDR3 has 14 residues. The germline V gene has CDR1 MNHEY and CDR2 SVGEGT. The CDR3 spells CASSYYQGANEQYF. The CDR3 DNA sequence: TGTGCCAGCAGTTATTATCAGGGGGCAAACGAGCAGTACTTC.

The V gene is TRBV6-1, the J gene TRBJ2-5; D tentatively reads TRBD1 or TRBD2 (5 bases each). Germline-derived CDR1 and CDR2 are MNHNS and SASEGT. The V end was cut by 6 bases, the J end by 5 bases, with 16 bases between. The CDR3 covers 14 residues. The CDR3 reads CASRSSGWGETQYF. The DNA of the CDR3 is TGTGCCAGCAGATCCTCGGGTTGGGGGGAGACCCAGTACTTC.

The chain employs TRBV6-2 or TRBV6-3 and TRBJ1-5, with D possibly TRBD1 on 6 matching bases. The CDR3 consists of 21 residues. Trimming removed 9 bases from V and 2 bases from J, with 35 bases in between. In germline, CDR1 is MNHEY, CDR2 SVGEGT. For the CDR3, the DNA is TGTGCCAGAGATGTTGGGCAGGAACTAAGGGGGGTCGTGCCGGGCAATCAGCCCCAGCATTTT. Protein: CARDVGQELRGVVPGNQPQHF.

This clonotype has a count of ten or more. V is TRBV28 and J is TRBJ1-6; D may be TRBD1 (6 bases). Trimming removed 6 bases from V and 4 bases from J, with 16 bases in between. Per the germline V gene, CDR1 is MDHEN and CDR2 is SYDVKM. The CDR3 runs 16 residues. The CDR3 loop reads CASSHQGGGYNSPLHF. CDR3 sequence (DNA): TGTGCCAGCAGCCATCAAGGGGGGGGTTATAATTCACCCCTCCACTTT.

In this sample, this clonotype turned up many times. The gene calls are TRBV7-2 and TRBJ2-5; 10 nucleotides match TRBD2. V shed 3 bases, J shed 5 bases, and the junction held 9 bases outside the gene matches. The CDR3 covers 16 residues. CDR1 is SGHTA, CDR2 FQGNSA, per germline. The CDR3 sequence is CASSLYIAGGGETQYF. DNA for the CDR3: TGTGCCAGCAGCTTGTACATAGCGGGAGGTGGGGAGACCCAGTACTTC.